This T cell receptor (beta chain) is drawn from a study of T cells in Graves' hyperthyroidism and ophthalmopathy. TCR beta CDR3 region amplification was performed from RNA transcripts. HTBI primers were used for first-round RT-PCR of the TCR CDR3. TCRdb redid the calling of the multiplex PCR reads with MiXCR, one entry per CDR3 protein. The sample contains 310,000 or so distinct CDR3 sequences, 15% to 20% of which appear only once. Trimming cost V 4 bases and J 7 bases, with 17 bases left between them. CDR1 MNHGY and CDR2 SVAAGI come from the germline V gene. The length of the CDR3 is 15 residues. Patients were excluded because of uncontrolled infection, other autoimmune disease, pregnancy or lactation.

Material: blood. The V call is TRBV6-9, the J call TRBJ2-1; possible D gene TRBD1, 6 bases. This receptor was obtained from a woman aged 60 to 75 with Graves' ophthalmopathy. This chain's CDR3 is CASSLVRGGINEQFF. The CDR3 DNA is TGTGCCAGCAGTTTGGTTAGAGGGGGAATAAATGAGCAGTTCTTC.